This TCR beta chain stems from a study of cytotoxic CD8 clonotypes in ibrutinib-treated CLL. Deep sequencing aimed at 1 in 200,000 to 1 in 1 million T cells' resolution. TCRdb's copy holds only in-frame clones and misses some; the assay was immunoSEQ multiplex PCR. This sample has around 140,000 clones, with 80% found just once. The CDR3 sequence is 14 residues long. Trimming at V came to 10 bases and at J to 5 bases, leaving 13 bases not matched to a gene. Per germline, CDR1 LNHDA and CDR2 SQIVND (reference sequence). Sample: PBMCs, taken after 36 months of ibrutinib treatment. This rearrangement joins TRBV19 to TRBJ1-1, with 7 bases fitting TRBD1. This clonotype was sampled from a human donor with chronic lymphocytic leukemia. CDR3 sequence: CATASRQGETEAFF. DNA for the CDR3: TGTGCCACAGCCTCTCGACAGGGAGAAACTGAAGCTTTCTTT.